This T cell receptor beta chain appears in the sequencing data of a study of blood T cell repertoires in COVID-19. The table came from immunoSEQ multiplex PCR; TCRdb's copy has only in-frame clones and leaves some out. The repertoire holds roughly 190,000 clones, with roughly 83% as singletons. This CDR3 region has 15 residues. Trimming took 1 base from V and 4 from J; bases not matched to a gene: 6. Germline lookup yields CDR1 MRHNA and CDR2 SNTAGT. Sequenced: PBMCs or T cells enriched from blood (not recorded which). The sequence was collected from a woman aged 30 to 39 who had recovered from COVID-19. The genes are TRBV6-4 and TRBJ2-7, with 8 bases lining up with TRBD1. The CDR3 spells CASSDYAGGAYEQYF. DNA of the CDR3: TGTGCCAGCAGTGACTACGCAGGGGGCGCTTACGAGCAGTACTTC.